This T cell receptor beta chain emerged from a study of tumor-infiltrating lymphocytes in primary liver carcinoma. TCR beta cDNA was prepared out of around 460 ng total RNA by means of a constant-region primer. Slightly modified ARM-PCR served as the procedure for the TCR beta libraries. These libraries came from three rounds of nested multiplex PCR. The study ran its first two PCR rounds for about 11 cycles each, using TRBV1-TRBV30 forward primers and a C-beta reverse primer. TCRdb reanalysed the multiplex PCR reads using MiXCR and keeps one entry per CDR3 protein. This sample has under 90,000 distinct CDR3 sequences, with 72% found just once. This clonotype was recorded at least ten times. The antigen is undetermined. Germline V gene lookup returns CDR1 SGHVS and CDR2 FQNEAQ. This CDR3 region has 14 residues. The V and J ends lost 6 bases and 3 bases respectively, with 14 bases between them. The source material, about 17-31 mg of unsorted bulk tissue, was used to co-extract RNA and DNA. Each sampled tumor had five separate regions taken from it.

Study-wide points: The study found only about 7-24% of top clones in all five tumor regions. Significantly larger top-250-clone fractions were found in tumors than in blood (p = 0.039).

J is TRBJ1-1 and V is TRBV7-8; D is possibly TRBD1 (6 bases). The TCR comes from a man aged 35-49 years with primary liver carcinoma and hepatitis B virus infection. The sample comprised liver tumor tissue from sampling region 1. Subset indicated: tumor region T1, superior pole. As DNA, the CDR3 is TGTGCCAGCAGTCCACAGGGTTTTGACACTGAAGCTTTCTTT. As protein: CASSPQGFDTEAFF.